This T cell receptor (beta chain) derives from a study of control samples from healthy donors and cancer patients. Generated by immunoSEQ multiplex PCR, the TCRdb table keeps only in-frame clones and is missing some. The table has under 150,000 clones, nearly 90% seen once. Germline V CDR1 and CDR2: SGHVS, FNYEAQ. The CDR3 extends over 17 amino acids. With V trimmed by 5 bases and J by 2 bases, 11 bases remained unmatched. The sequence was obtained from a man aged 50 to 59 with head and neck cancer. The sample consisted of PBMCs. J is TRBJ2-3 and V is TRBV7-6, with 9 bases fitting TRBD1. CDR3 loop: CASSPSGTGYITDTQYF. The DNA for the CDR3 is TGTGCCAGCAGCCCGTCCGGGACAGGGTACATCACAGATACGCAGTATTTT.